A selection of T cell receptor beta chains follows, all from one sample in a study of Ad26.COV2.S vaccination and SARS-CoV-2 variants. TCRdb keeps only in-frame clones here, not all; method: immunoSEQ multiplex PCR. This table holds about 350,000 clones, about nine tenths found once. Sequencing was performed on peripheral blood, taken in a trial of Ad26.COV2.S vaccine versus placebo. Every receptor here comes from a person between 18 and 65 years old who received the Ad26.COV2.S COVID-19 vaccine or a placebo. Both conserved end residues are part of each CDR3. Each record gives: CDR3 DNA, CDR3 protein, V gene, clone size, J gene, D gene. D genes are given only for firm matches. Clone sizes are given selectively: once, few, many, or a class where the clone is expanded.

cdr3_nt: TGTGCCAGCAGCGTGGGGGTCGGCAGCACTTTTGGAAACACCATATATTTT
cdr3_aa: CASSVGVGSTFGNTIYF
v_call: TRBV9
clone_size: .
j_call: TRBJ1-3
d_call: .

cdr3_nt: TGTGCCAGCAGTTTCAGATCCACCTACGAGCAGTACTTC
cdr3_aa: CASSFRSTYEQYF
v_call: TRBV12-3/TRBV12-4
clone_size: .
j_call: TRBJ2-7
d_call: .

cdr3_nt: TGCGCCAGCAGCCAAGATGAAGTGGGAATCGGGGAGCTGTTTTTT
cdr3_aa: CASSQDEVGIGELFF
v_call: TRBV4-1
clone_size: .
j_call: TRBJ2-2
d_call: .

cdr3_nt: TGTGCCAGTAGTATAGGAGGGGCTCTAGCCAAAAACATTCAGTACTTC
cdr3_aa: CASSIGGALAKNIQYF
v_call: TRBV19
clone_size: .
j_call: TRBJ2-4
d_call: .

cdr3_nt: TGTGCCAGCAGCACCGGAGGGGACATCTACAATGAGCAGTTCTTC
cdr3_aa: CASSTGGDIYNEQFF
v_call: TRBV11-3
clone_size: .
j_call: TRBJ2-1
d_call: .

cdr3_nt: TGTGCCAGCAGTTTGGCTAAGGTATCAGGGTCAGGATCACCCCTCCACTTT
cdr3_aa: CASSLAKVSGSGSPLHF
v_call: TRBV27
clone_size: .
j_call: TRBJ1-6
d_call: .

cdr3_nt: TGTGCCATCAGGGAAGCGGCAGGGAGTCGAAAGCAGTACTTC
cdr3_aa: CAIREAAGSRKQYF
v_call: TRBV10-3
clone_size: .
j_call: TRBJ2-7
d_call: .

cdr3_nt: TGTGCCAGCAGCCAAGAACTGATCTATGGCTACACCTTC
cdr3_aa: CASSQELIYGYTF
v_call: TRBV4-2
clone_size: .
j_call: TRBJ1-2
d_call: .

cdr3_nt: TGCAGCGTTGAAACATCCAGGGGGCTTGGAAACACCATATATTTT
cdr3_aa: CSVETSRGLGNTIYF
v_call: TRBV29-1
clone_size: .
j_call: TRBJ1-3
d_call: TRBD1

cdr3_nt: TGTGCCAGCAGCTTGGGTCCCAGCAATGAGCAGTTCTTC
cdr3_aa: CASSLGPSNEQFF
v_call: TRBV11-2
clone_size: .
j_call: TRBJ2-1
d_call: .

cdr3_nt: TGTGCCAGCAGCTCGGGACTAGCGGGATACAAGGCCCAAGAGACCCAGTACTTC
cdr3_aa: CASSSGLAGYKAQETQYF
v_call: TRBV9
clone_size: .
j_call: TRBJ2-5
d_call: TRBD2

cdr3_nt: TGTGCCAGTGATTCGTCGCGGGGGTCTCGGGAGCAGTACTTC
cdr3_aa: CASDSSRGSREQYF
v_call: TRBV19
clone_size: once
j_call: TRBJ2-7
d_call: TRBD2

cdr3_nt: TGTGCCAGTAGCGGACATCCCGGGACTTATACCAACAATGAGCAGTTCTTC
cdr3_aa: CASSGHPGTYTNNEQFF
v_call: TRBV19
clone_size: .
j_call: TRBJ2-1
d_call: .

cdr3_nt: TGTGCCAGCAGTCTGGGGGTACTGGGGCCCCTCCACTTT
cdr3_aa: CASSLGVLGPLHF
v_call: TRBV27
clone_size: .
j_call: TRBJ1-6
d_call: .